This TCR beta chain is drawn from a study of T cells in Graves' hyperthyroidism and ophthalmopathy. In the study overall: Upon initial diagnosis and before any treatment, peripheral blood was collected.

Using RNA transcripts as the source, TCR beta CDR3 regions were amplified. When the TCR CDR3 underwent first-round RT-PCR, the HTBI primer set was used. Each CDR3 protein gets one entry after TCRdb re-called the multiplex PCR reads with MiXCR. The sample holds under 350,000 distinct CDR3 sequences, less than 15% seen once. Diagnoses were established using clinical symptoms, serum thyroxine and TRAb, thyroid ultrasound and orbital computed tomography. This blood was taken when hyperthyroidism was first diagnosed, before any ophthalmopathy symptoms existed. The authors took PBMCs from 10 ml fresh peripheral blood. The TCR originated in a woman in her thirties with Graves' hyperthyroidism that later progressed to Graves' ophthalmopathy. Sequenced input: blood.

The CDR3 DNA sequence: TGCGCCAGCAGTGCTAGCGGGGTCGGGGAGCTGTTTTTT. Translating gives CASSASGVGELFF. The gene calls are TRBV10-2 and TRBJ2-2; TRBD2 agrees at 9 bases. CDR1 WSHSY and CDR2 SAAADI come from the germline V gene. The CDR3 sequence is 13 residues long. The V and J ends lost 4 bases and 7 bases, in that order; junction bases with no gene match: 1.